This T cell receptor beta chain was sequenced for a study of T-cell reconstitution after alpha-beta-depleted transplantation in children. Study conclusions and caveats: In patients about two months after transplant, alpha-beta T cells reportedly arose from several hundred expanded graft clones. T-cell numbers and diversity, one year after transplant, stemmed largely from T cells that were newly produced. Surviving recipient T cells and thymic progenitors produced the high day-60 TCRbeta diversity seen in some patients.

This clonotype showed up just a few times. What it recognizes is unknown. Unique molecular identifiers were incorporated during preparation of the TCRbeta library. In TCRdb, the PCR reads were re-called with MiXCR into one record per CDR3 protein. Among approximately 210,000 distinct CDR3 sequences listed, around a sixth were seen once. The specimen comprised PBMCs, mostly from graft donor cells, sampled 360 days after TCRalphabeta/CD19-depleted stem cell transplant. This sequence originates from a male patient under 10 years old who had a stem cell transplant for acute lymphoblastic leukemia, so the T cells may come from the graft donor.

The CDR3 DNA reads TGCGCCACCCAGGACAGGGGCTACGAGCAGTACTTC. Amino acids: CATQDRGYEQYF. The chain combines TRBV10-1 with TRBJ2-7; TRBD1 agrees at 9 bases. CDR3 length equals 12 residues. The junction had 4 bases not matched to a gene; V was cut back by 10 bases and J by 3 bases. CDR1 WNHNN and CDR2 SYGVQD come from the germline V gene (reference sequence).